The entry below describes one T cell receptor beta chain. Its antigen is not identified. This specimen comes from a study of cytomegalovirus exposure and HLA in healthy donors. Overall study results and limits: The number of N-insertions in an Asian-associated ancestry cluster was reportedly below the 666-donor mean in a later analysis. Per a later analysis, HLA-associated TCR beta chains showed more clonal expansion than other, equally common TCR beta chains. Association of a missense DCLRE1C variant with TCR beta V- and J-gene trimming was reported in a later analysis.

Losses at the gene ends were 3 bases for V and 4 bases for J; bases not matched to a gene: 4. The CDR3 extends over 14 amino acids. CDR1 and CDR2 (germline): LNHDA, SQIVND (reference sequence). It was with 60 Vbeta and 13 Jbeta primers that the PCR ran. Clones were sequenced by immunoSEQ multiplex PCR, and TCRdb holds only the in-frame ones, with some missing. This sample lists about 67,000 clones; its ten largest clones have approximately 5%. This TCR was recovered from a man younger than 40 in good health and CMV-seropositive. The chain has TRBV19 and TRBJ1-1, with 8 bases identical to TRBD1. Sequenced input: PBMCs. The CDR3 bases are TGTGCCAGTAGTATCGGACAGGGTGGCACTGAAGCTTTCTTT. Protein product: CASSIGQGGTEAFF.